Below, 28 T cell receptor beta chains from the same sample are listed, as sequenced in a study of T cells expressing NK-cell markers. Reanalyzing the 5' RACE reads, TCRdb keeps one entry per CDR3 protein, without DNA. The sample table includes about 400,000 distinct CDR3 sequences. Sequencing used blood T cells: a sorted CD56 or NKG2C T cell subset, CD4+ or CD8+ T cells, or bulk PBMC T cells (not recorded which). Source of these receptors: a woman aged 45-60 years in good health.

The chain carries TRBV6-6 and TRBJ2-2; without DNA, the TCRdb call of TRBD2 cannot be checked. The germline V gene has CDR1 MNHNY and CDR2 SVGAGI (reference sequence). This CDR3 is 16 amino acids long. The CDR3 spells CASSYLGLAGAGELFF.

This chain links TRBV25-1 with TRBJ2-3; there is no DNA to check the TCRdb D call of TRBD2. The CDR3 loop spans 15 amino acids. Germline V gene sequence: CDR1 MGHDK, CDR2 SYGVNS. The CDR3 here is CASSEYGLAGNTQYF.

The CDR3 protein is CASSFSKLQGSGNTIYF. This chain connects TRBV6-5 to TRBJ1-3. Germline V lookup: CDR1 MNHEY, CDR2 SVGAGI. The CDR3 extends over 17 amino acids.

The chain uses TRBV20-1 and TRBJ2-2; the D call from TCRdb, TRBD2, cannot be confirmed without DNA. CDR1 DFQATT and CDR2 SNEGSKA come from the germline V gene (reference sequence). There are 14 residues in the CDR3. The CDR3 sequence: CSAGRALNTGELFF.

The chain is built from TRBV5-1 and TRBJ2-2; TCRdb picks TRBD2, but there is no DNA to check that call. CDR3 length: 16 residues. Germline-derived CDR1 and CDR2 are SGHRS and YFSETQ. CDR3 amino acids: CASSPSGEGTAGELFF.

This chain joins TRBV5-6 and TRBJ1-5; no DNA is available, so the TRBD1 call from TCRdb remains unchecked. Looked up from germline, CDR1 is SGHDT and CDR2 is YYEEEE. This CDR3 is built from 17 residues. Here the CDR3 reads CASSLLSGAGGNQPQHF.

This chain connects TRBV27 to TRBJ2-1; TCRdb's D gene call, TRBD2, goes unchecked for lack of DNA. CDR3 length equals 17 residues. Looked up from germline, CDR1 is MNHEY and CDR2 is SMNVEV (reference sequence). The CDR3 loop is CASSSLFGSVTYNEQFF.

The chain links TRBV6-1 to TRBJ2-5; with no DNA, the TCRdb D assignment of TRBD1 cannot be verified. CDR1 and CDR2 from the germline V gene are MNHNS and SASEGT. CDR3 size: 15 residues. CDR3 protein: CASLVWGVGRETQYF.

J is TRBJ1-1 and V is TRBV5-1. The CDR3 is made up of 14 amino acids. Germline V CDR1 and CDR2: SGHRS, YFSETQ. CDR3 sequence reads: CASSSVGLNTEAFF.

CDR3 loop: CASTLSSGGLGTDTQYF. V is TRBV27 and J is TRBJ2-3; with no DNA, the TCRdb D assignment of TRBD1 cannot be verified. This CDR3 contains 17 residues. The V gene's germline CDR1 is MNHEY and CDR2 SMNVEV (reference sequence).

The chain recombines TRBV4-1 with TRBJ2-1; TCRdb lists TRBD1, though no DNA is available to test this call. This CDR3 contains 16 residues. The germline V gene encodes CDR1 MGHRA and CDR2 YSYEKL. The chain's CDR3 is CASSQELWTGDNEQFF.

The chain links TRBV7-8 to TRBJ1-1; lacking DNA, the TRBD1 call made by TCRdb goes unchecked. Per the germline V gene, CDR1 is SGHVS and CDR2 is FQNEAQ. The CDR3 loop spans 15 amino acids. The CDR3 sequence is CASSPQGATNTEAFF.

The chain uses TRBV9 and TRBJ2-1; TCRdb's D call, TRBD1, is unchecked because there is no DNA. The germline gives CDR1 SGDLS, CDR2 YYNGEE. The CDR3 covers 15 residues. The CDR3 region is CASSSSLGASHEQFF.

The chain has TRBV10-2 and TRBJ2-6; TCRdb's D gene call, TRBD2, goes unchecked for lack of DNA. Germline assignment: CDR1 WSHSY and CDR2 SAAADI. The CDR3 is 18 amino acids. The CDR3 loop reads CASSESGPGGRGANVLTF.

The chain is built from TRBV12-3 or TRBV12-4 and TRBJ2-3; TCRdb's D call, TRBD1, is unchecked because there is no DNA. CDR3 length equals 16 residues. The CDR3 protein is CASSKLTGVNGDTQYF.

The V call is TRBV11-3, the J call TRBJ2-5; TCRdb indicates TRBD1, and absent DNA this call remains unverified. The CDR3 spans 11 residues. Germline V lookup: CDR1 SGHNT, CDR2 YENEEA. The CDR3 spells CASKALETQYF.

The chain employs TRBV10-3 and TRBJ2-4; TCRdb gives TRBD1 as the D gene, but with no DNA this cannot be confirmed. CDR3 size: 12 residues. Germline CDR1 reads ENHRY; CDR2 reads SYGVKD. The CDR3 protein is CATGLGENIQYF.

The rearrangement uses TRBV3-1 and TRBJ2-2; with no DNA, the TCRdb D assignment of TRBD2 cannot be verified. CDR3 size: 15 residues. CDR1 and CDR2 from the germline V gene are LGHDT and YNNKEL (reference sequence). CDR3: CASSQVGGAPGELFF.

The J gene is TRBJ2-5, the V gene TRBV11-2; TCRdb proposes TRBD2, but this gene call is untestable without DNA. CDR1 SGHAT and CDR2 FQNNGV come from the germline V gene. This CDR3 comprises 15 residues. CDR3 amino acids: CASSSELAGGETQYF.

The V call is TRBV24-1, the J call TRBJ2-2; no DNA is available, so the TRBD1 call from TCRdb remains unchecked. CDR3 length: 17 residues. CDR1 is KGHDR, CDR2 SFDVKD, per germline. CDR3 amino acids: CATSDPARGRNTGELFF.

The V gene is TRBV6-1, the J gene TRBJ2-1; TCRdb lists TRBD1, though no DNA is available to test this call. The CDR3 has 16 amino acids. Germline CDR1 is MNHNS and CDR2 is SASEGT. The CDR3 loop reads CASSGHLAPPYNEQFF.

J is TRBJ1-2 and V is TRBV6-6; the TCRdb D gene call, TRBD1, has no DNA to confirm it. The germline V gene has CDR1 MNHNY and CDR2 SVGAGI (reference sequence). This CDR3 is built from 15 residues. CDR3 protein: CASSYSNGGTYGYTF.

This sequence joins TRBV5-1 and TRBJ2-1; the D call of TRBD2 rests on TCRdb alone, since no DNA is present to check it. This CDR3 has 15 residues. Germline CDR1 and CDR2: SGHRS and YFSETQ. CDR3: CASSLDRDEGNEQFF.

The chain has TRBV24-1 and TRBJ1-5. Germline CDR1 and CDR2: KGHDR and SFDVKD. The CDR3 contains 15 residues. CDR3: CATSEAATGNQPQHF.

This chain connects TRBV5-1 to TRBJ2-1; with no DNA, the TCRdb D assignment of TRBD2 cannot be verified. The germline gives CDR1 SGHRS, CDR2 YFSETQ. The CDR3 extends over 14 amino acids. CDR3 loop: CASSETSGINEQFF.

This sequence joins TRBV29-1 and TRBJ2-1; no DNA is available, so the TRBD2 call from TCRdb remains unchecked. Germline V CDR1 and CDR2: SQVTM, ANQGSEA. The CDR3 runs to 16 residues. This CDR3 reads CSAQGGLAGVWNEQFF.

The chain joins TRBV27 to TRBJ2-1; TCRdb designates TRBD2, a call that cannot be tested without DNA. The CDR3 totals 15 residues. Germline-derived CDR1 and CDR2 are MNHEY and SMNVEV (reference sequence). The CDR3 reads CASSPGTSGGNEQFF.

This sequence joins TRBV5-6 and TRBJ2-5; TCRdb lists TRBD1, though no DNA is available to test this call. Germline V gives CDR1 SGHDT, CDR2 YYEEEE. The CDR3 length is 15 residues. CDR3 sequence: CASSARGHLQETQYF.